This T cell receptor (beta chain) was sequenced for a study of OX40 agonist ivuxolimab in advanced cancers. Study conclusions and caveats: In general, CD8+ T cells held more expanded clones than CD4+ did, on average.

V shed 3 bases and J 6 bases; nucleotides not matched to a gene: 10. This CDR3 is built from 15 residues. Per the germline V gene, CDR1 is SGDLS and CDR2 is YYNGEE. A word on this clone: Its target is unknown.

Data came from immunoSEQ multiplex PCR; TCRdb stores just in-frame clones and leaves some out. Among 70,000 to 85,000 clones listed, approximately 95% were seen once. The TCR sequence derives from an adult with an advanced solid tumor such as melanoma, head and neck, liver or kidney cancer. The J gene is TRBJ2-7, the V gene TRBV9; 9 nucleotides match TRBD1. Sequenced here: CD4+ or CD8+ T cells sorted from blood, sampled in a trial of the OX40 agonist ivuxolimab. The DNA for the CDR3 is TGTGCCAGCAGCGGCTCCGGGACAGGGCACCCCGAGCAGTACTTC. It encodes CASSGSGTGHPEQYF.